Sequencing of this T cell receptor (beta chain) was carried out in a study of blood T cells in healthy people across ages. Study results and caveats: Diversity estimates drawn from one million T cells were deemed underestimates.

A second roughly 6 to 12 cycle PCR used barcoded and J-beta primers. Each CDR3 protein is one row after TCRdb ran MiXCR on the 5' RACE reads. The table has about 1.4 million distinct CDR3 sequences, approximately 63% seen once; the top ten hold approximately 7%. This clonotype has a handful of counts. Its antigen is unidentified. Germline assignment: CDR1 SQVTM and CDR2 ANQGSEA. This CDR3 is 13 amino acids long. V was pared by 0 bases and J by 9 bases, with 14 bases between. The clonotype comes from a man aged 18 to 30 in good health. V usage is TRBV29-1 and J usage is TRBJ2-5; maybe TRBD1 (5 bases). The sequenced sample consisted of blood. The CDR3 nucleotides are TGCAGCGTTGAAGATCAGGCTTTAGGGGCCCAGTACTTC. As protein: CSVEDQALGAQYF.